The 10 T cell receptor beta chains below all came from one sample that was sequenced in a study of a mutant IDH1 vaccine in newly diagnosed glioma. This table comes from immunoSEQ multiplex PCR, and its TCRdb copy is limited to in-frame clones, with some not included. The table lists about 64,000 clones, 74% of them singletons, with 4.7% in the top ten. The time point here: week 35, safety follow-up. Each vaccine dose was 300 ug of mutant IDH1 20-mer peptide, with topical imiquimod. Their recognized antigens are unknown. The input for sequencing was PBMCs, taken from a glioma patient whose treatment included an IDH1 peptide vaccine. These TCRs come from a man in his fifties with glioma.

The chain carries TRBV18 and TRBJ1-2; D not certain. Germline CDR1 and CDR2: KGHSH and LQKENI. The germline V and J ends were trimmed by 0 bases and 4 bases, with 9 bases remaining between them. The CDR3 runs 14 residues. CDR3 protein: CASSPPSSGYGYTF. The CDR3 region has the DNA TGTGCCAGCTCACCACCATCTAGTGGCTATGGCTACACCTTC.

This clone was observed a handful of times. This chain uses TRBV2 with TRBJ2-7, with no clear D. The germline V gene has CDR1 SNHLY and CDR2 FYNNEI. This CDR3 has 11 amino acids. V lost 6 bases and J 3 bases, leaving 6 bases between the germline ends. The CDR3 reads CASRLDYEQYF. The CDR3 nucleotides are TGTGCCAGCAGGCTGGACTACGAGCAGTACTTC.

This sequence joins TRBV5-1 and TRBJ2-7; 9 bases agree with TRBD1. This CDR3 is 13 amino acids long. With V trimmed by 5 bases and J by 2 bases, 2 bases remained unmatched. Germline values: CDR1 SGHRS, CDR2 YFSETQ. CDR3 coding DNA: TGCGCCAGCAGGGGGGACAGGGCCTACGAGCAGTACTTC. Protein product: CASRGDRAYEQYF.

The genes are TRBV5-1 and TRBJ2-3; D could derive from TRBD1 or TRBD2 (5 bases each). The germline CDR1 and CDR2 sequences are SGHRS and YFSETQ. V was trimmed by 0 bases and J by 0 bases, leaving 11 bases between them. There are 16 residues in the CDR3. The CDR3 coding sequence is TGCGCCAGCAGCTTGGCCGGGGACCCGAGCACAGATACGCAGTATTTT. Encoded protein: CASSLAGDPSTDTQYF.

This clone turned up a few times. The chain joins TRBV4-2 to TRBJ2-1, with D possibly being TRBD1 (5 bases). Trimming left V 1 base short and J 4 bases short, with 5 bases between. The germline gives CDR1 LGHNA, CDR2 YNFKEQ. The CDR3 is made up of 13 amino acids. The CDR3 nucleotides read TGTGCCAGCAGCCAAGGGACATACAATGAGCAGTTCTTC. Amino acid sequence: CASSQGTYNEQFF.

The chain is built from TRBV6-5 and TRBJ1-2; D gene unclear. Deletions cut 4 bases from V and 6 bases from J, with 12 bases between. The germline gives CDR1 MNHEY, CDR2 SVGAGI. The CDR3 spans 13 residues. The CDR3 reads CASSSFRRNGYTF. The CDR3 nucleotides are TGTGCCAGCAGTTCGTTTCGTCGGAATGGCTACACCTTC.

This rearrangement joins TRBV4-1 to TRBJ1-5; D ambiguous. The germline gives CDR1 MGHRA, CDR2 YSYEKL. The CDR3 totals 15 residues. With 4 bases removed from V and 1 base from J, the gap between germline ends came to 11 bases. CDR3 sequence (DNA): TGCGCCAGCAGCCCTCAAAAGGGAAGCAATCAGCCCCAGCATTTT. This gives the protein CASSPQKGSNQPQHF.

This clone was seen only a few times. This chain uses TRBV5-4 with TRBJ2-7; 10 positions match TRBD1. CDR3 size: 15 residues. Losses at the gene ends were 5 bases for V and 5 bases for J; bases not matched to a gene: 10. The germline gives CDR1 SGHNT, CDR2 YYREEE (reference sequence). As DNA, the CDR3 is TGTGCCAGCAGTCGGACAGGGGGGAATTTCGACGAGCAGTACTTC. Protein: CASSRTGGNFDEQYF.

The chain joins TRBV30 to TRBJ1-4; tentative D call: TRBD1 (5 bases). The CDR3 is 16 amino acids. Germline assignment: CDR1 GTSNPN and CDR2 SVGIG (reference sequence). Trimming removed 0 bases at V and 2 bases at J, with 13 bases between. In DNA form, the CDR3 reads TGTGCCTGGAGTGTACTGACGGGGGGGACTAATGAAAAACTGTTTTTT. Protein sequence: CAWSVLTGGTNEKLFF.

V usage is TRBV30 and J usage is TRBJ1-3; D not certain. CDR3 length: 14 amino acids. Trimming pared 1 base from V and 2 bases from J, leaving 9 bases between. Germline lookup yields CDR1 GTSNPN and CDR2 SVGIG (reference sequence). The CDR3 is CAWSGRGAGNTIYF. The CDR3 DNA sequence: TGTGCCTGGAGTGGGCGTGGAGCTGGAAACACCATATATTTT.